This T cell receptor beta chain is from a study of blood T cells in healthy people across ages. Study results and limitations: Naive T cell percentage and TCR beta diversity correlated strongly. More naive CD4+ cells and higher diversity marked long-lived donors relative to aged donors. Observed TCR beta diversity per million T cells went down as age went up. This fall followed a roughly linear course with age.

This CDR3 has 13 amino acids. CDR1 and CDR2 from the germline V gene are MNHEY and SMNVEV (reference sequence). V was shortened by 1 base and J by 4 bases, with 5 bases between the two germline ends. Remarks on this clonotype: Antigen specificity is unknown.

A J-beta primer mix and a sample-barcoded 5' primer were used in a second PCR of roughly 7 to 12 cycles. Each cDNA molecule carried a tag from a template-switch adaptor that contained 12 random nucleotides. TCRdb itself ran the 5' RACE reads through MiXCR, one entry per CDR3 protein. The data hold some 700,000 distinct CDR3 sequences, with approximately 21% observed a single time. J is TRBJ1-3 and V is TRBV27; D gene ambiguous. The sequenced sample was blood. The sequence came from a man aged 65 to 85 in good health. CDR3 amino acids: CASSLFPGNTIYF. The DNA for the CDR3 is TGTGCCAGCAGTTTATTTCCGGGAAACACCATATATTTT.